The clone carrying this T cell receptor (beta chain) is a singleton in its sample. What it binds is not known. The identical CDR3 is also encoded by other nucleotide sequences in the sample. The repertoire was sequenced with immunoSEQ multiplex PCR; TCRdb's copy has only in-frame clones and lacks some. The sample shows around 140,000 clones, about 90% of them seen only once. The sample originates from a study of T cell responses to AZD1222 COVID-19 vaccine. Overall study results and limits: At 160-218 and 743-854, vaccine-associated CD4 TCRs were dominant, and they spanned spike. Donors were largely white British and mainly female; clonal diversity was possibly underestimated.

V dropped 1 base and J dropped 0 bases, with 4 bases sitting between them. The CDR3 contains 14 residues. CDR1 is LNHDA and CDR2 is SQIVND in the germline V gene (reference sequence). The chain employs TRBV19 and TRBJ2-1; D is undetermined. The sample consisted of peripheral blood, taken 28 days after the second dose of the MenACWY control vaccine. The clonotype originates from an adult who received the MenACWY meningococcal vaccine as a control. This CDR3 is CASSIGSSYNEQFF. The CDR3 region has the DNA TGTGCCAGTAGTATAGGGAGCTCCTACAATGAGCAGTTCTTC.